The next 20 T cell receptor beta chains were all read from a single sample in a study of shared clonotypes between healthy human individuals. The method was immunoSEQ multiplex PCR; TCRdb's version includes in-frame clones alone and lacks a portion of them. The repertoire holds about 2.3 million clones, with 85% to 95% as singletons. Specimen: naive CD4+ T cells from PBMCs. The sample's subset: CD45RA+ positively selected. All receptors derive from a man younger than 35 in good health. Some clones in this sample may be carry-over from other donors' samples.

V is TRBV27 and J is TRBJ1-2, with 10 bases identical to TRBD1. Trimming at V came to 4 bases and at J to 7 bases, leaving 9 bases not matched to a gene. The CDR3 totals 15 residues. Germline V gene lookup returns CDR1 MNHEY and CDR2 SMNVEV (reference sequence). The CDR3 spells CASSSDTGQGRGYTF. The CDR3, as DNA: TGTGCCAGCAGTTCAGATACGGGACAGGGGCGTGGCTACACCTTC.

The chain links TRBV10-3 to TRBJ1-1; D is perhaps TRBD1 (5 bases). V shed 0 bases and J shed 9 bases, with 11 bases lying between them. CDR3 length: 13 amino acids. Per germline, CDR1 ENHRY and CDR2 SYGVKD. CDR3 in DNA: TGTGCCATCAGTGAGTCGGGGGAAGCGAAAGCTTTCTTT. It codes for CAISESGEAKAFF.

The V gene is TRBV7-9, the J gene TRBJ2-5, with 7 bases lining up with TRBD2. The CDR3 contains 16 residues. Germline-derived CDR1 and CDR2 are SEHNR and FQNEAQ (reference sequence). Trimming at V came to 1 base and at J to 6 bases, leaving 11 bases not matched to a gene. In DNA form, the CDR3 reads TGTGCCAGCAGCTTAGGAGAGGCGGGAGAACAGAAGACCCAGTACTTC. Protein: CASSLGEAGEQKTQYF.

The chain uses TRBV19 and TRBJ2-1, with D possibly matching TRBD1 (6 bases). The germline gives CDR1 LNHDA, CDR2 SQIVND (reference sequence). V lost 6 bases, J lost 5 bases, and 11 bases lay in between. This CDR3 comprises 13 residues. CDR3 bases: TGTGCCAGTAGCCGGACAGCGGACAATGAGCAGTTCTTC. Encoded protein: CASSRTADNEQFF.

The chain combines TRBV28 with TRBJ2-7, with 12 nucleotides matching TRBD2. Trimming cost V 5 bases and J 4 bases; bases outside gene matches: 12. The germline V gene has CDR1 MDHEN and CDR2 SYDVKM. This CDR3 contains 17 residues. The CDR3 loop reads CASSPPSGRANRYEQYF. CDR3 nucleotide sequence: TGTGCCAGCAGTCCGCCTAGCGGGAGGGCCAACCGGTACGAGCAGTACTTC.

The CDR3 sequence is CASSSSGYSTYEQYF. The CDR3 nucleotides read TGTGCCAGCAGCTCTAGCGGGTACTCTACCTACGAGCAGTACTTC. The chain carries TRBV9 and TRBJ2-7, with TRBD2 identical over 8 bases. Germline CDR1 SGDLS, CDR2 YYNGEE. With V trimmed by 4 bases and J by 2 bases, 8 bases remained unmatched. The CDR3 is 15 residues long.

This chain joins TRBV2 and TRBJ2-7; D unclear. CDR3 length: 14 amino acids. Trimming removed 8 bases at V and 2 bases at J, with 16 bases between. Per the germline V gene, CDR1 is SNHLY and CDR2 is FYNNEI. Here the CDR3 reads CASRRSGIAYEQYF. CDR3 nucleotides: TGTGCCAGCCGTCGTTCAGGCATCGCCTACGAGCAGTACTTC.

The chain joins TRBV19 to TRBJ2-7, with 7 positions matching TRBD1. The germline V gene encodes CDR1 LNHDA and CDR2 SQIVND (reference sequence). The CDR3 loop spans 14 amino acids. J was trimmed by 4 bases and V by 2 bases; bases with no gene match: 5. CDR3 nucleotides: TGTGCCAGTAGTATACCGGGACAGACTTACGAGCAGTACTTC. Translation: CASSIPGQTYEQYF.

This chain connects TRBV7-8 to TRBJ2-1; 9 nucleotides match TRBD2. This CDR3 spans 20 amino acids. Trimming at V came to 0 bases and at J to 8 bases, leaving 20 bases not matched to a gene. Germline V gene sequence: CDR1 SGHVS, CDR2 FQNEAQ. CDR3 amino acids: CASSLAALFGLAPGYDEQFF. CDR3 nucleotide sequence: TGTGCCAGCAGCTTAGCAGCTCTCTTCGGACTAGCGCCCGGGTATGATGAGCAGTTCTTC.

This chain links TRBV10-3 with TRBJ2-7, with 7 bases identical to TRBD1. With V trimmed by 8 bases and J by 2 bases, 3 bases remained unmatched. The CDR3 runs 12 residues. Per germline, CDR1 ENHRY and CDR2 SYGVKD. CDR3 in amino acids: CAIGTEAYEQYF. DNA for the CDR3: TGTGCCATCGGGACAGAGGCCTACGAGCAGTACTTC.

The V call is TRBV6-5, the J call TRBJ1-2; D is unclear. The germline V and J ends were trimmed by 2 bases and 2 bases, with 12 bases remaining between them. The germline gives CDR1 MNHEY, CDR2 SVGAGI. The CDR3 contains 15 residues. The CDR3 DNA sequence: TGTGCCAGCAGTTACGAGGCCAGAACAAACTATGGCTACACCTTC. It translates to CASSYEARTNYGYTF.

The rearrangement links TRBV5-1 to TRBJ2-7; D gene unclear. The V gene's germline CDR1 is SGHRS and CDR2 YFSETQ. The V gene lost 3 bases and the J gene lost 0 bases, with 10 bases spanning the gap. The CDR3 totals 14 residues. Written as DNA, the CDR3 is TGCGCCAGCAGCTCACCTCCTCGCTCCTACGAGCAGTACTTC. Translated: CASSSPPRSYEQYF.

This chain uses TRBV9 with TRBJ2-4; 8 bases fit TRBD2. Trimming cost V 4 bases and J 9 bases; bases outside gene matches: 15. CDR3 length: 16 residues. Germline loops: CDR1 SGDLS, CDR2 YYNGEE. CDR3 protein: CASSTYVVGRAIIQYF. DNA for the CDR3: TGTGCCAGCAGCACGTACGTCGTCGGGAGGGCCATCATTCAGTACTTC.

The chain uses TRBV5-1 and TRBJ1-2; D remains unclear. The CDR3 is 16 residues long. Between the trimmed V and J ends, which lost 4 bases and 7 bases, there was a span of 23 bases. Germline V gives CDR1 SGHRS, CDR2 YFSETQ. The CDR3 DNA follows: TGCGCCAGCAGCCATCCCGGGCGCGGAATGAGTGGTGGCTACACCTTC. Protein: CASSHPGRGMSGGYTF.

The chain carries TRBV11-1 and TRBJ2-5; 9 bases agree with TRBD1. The V segment lost 5 bases and the J segment 5 bases; nucleotides outside the gene matches: 6. This CDR3 spans 14 amino acids. CDR1 and CDR2 (germline): SGHAT, FQDESV (reference sequence). CDR3 loop: CASSRTGGGETQYF. CDR3 DNA sequence: TGTGCCAGCAGCAGAACAGGGGGCGGGGAGACCCAGTACTTC.

The chain couples TRBV9 to TRBJ1-3, with 10 bases lining up with TRBD1. The CDR3 totals 17 residues. V lost 0 bases, J lost 4 bases, and 7 bases stayed unmatched. CDR1 and CDR2 from the germline V gene are SGDLS and YYNGEE. In DNA form, the CDR3 reads TGTGCCAGCAGCGTAGTGGGACAGGGGCGTAAGGGAAACACCATATATTTT. Its protein product is CASSVVGQGRKGNTIYF.

The chain recombines TRBV11-2 with TRBJ2-2; D not certain. The CDR3 is made up of 14 amino acids. The germline V and J ends were trimmed by 0 bases and 6 bases, with 8 bases remaining between them. Germline CDR1 and CDR2: SGHAT and FQNNGV. The CDR3 sequence is CASSLDLSPGELFF. CDR3 nucleotide sequence: TGTGCCAGCAGCTTAGATCTGAGTCCCGGGGAGCTGTTTTTT.

The chain employs TRBV15 and TRBJ1-1; unclear D gene. This CDR3 contains 14 residues. V shed 0 bases and J shed 1 base, with 6 bases lying between them. The germline V gene has CDR1 LNHNV and CDR2 YYDKDF (reference sequence). The CDR3 DNA reads as TGTGCCACCAGCAGAGATCAAAAGAACACTGAAGCTTTCTTT. Translating it yields CATSRDQKNTEAFF.

The rearrangement links TRBV5-5 to TRBJ1-2, with D perhaps matching TRBD1 (5 bases). The CDR3 covers 15 residues. The V gene lost 4 bases and the J gene lost 6 bases, with 19 bases spanning the gap. Per the germline V gene, CDR1 is SGHKS and CDR2 is YYEKEE (reference sequence). The CDR3 nucleotides read TGTGCCAGCAGCCCCTATGTGGGGCACCCCGATGGCTACACCTTC. Protein product: CASSPYVGHPDGYTF.

The chain combines TRBV7-6 with TRBJ2-5; possibly TRBD1 or TRBD2 for D (5 bases each). V was clipped by 7 bases and J by 5 bases, with 20 bases between them. Germline CDR1 is SGHVS and CDR2 is FNYEAQ. CDR3 size: 15 residues. The CDR3 sequence is CASTSTGAGEETQYF. CDR3 DNA sequence: TGTGCCAGCACCTCAACCGGGGCCGGGGAGGAGACCCAGTACTTC.